This T cell receptor beta chain comes out of a study of blood T cell repertoires in COVID-19. The ends lost 4 bases at V and 1 base at J; junction bases unmatched: 19. Per germline, CDR1 SEHNR and CDR2 FQNEAQ (reference sequence). The CDR3 is 19 residues long. This clone occurred a few times. Per the study methods: Amplification from reference gene primers served as the basis for estimated nucleated cell counts. Assay used: immunoSEQ multiplex PCR; TCRdb lists only in-frame clones, some missing. That table gives V, J and clone size, and the DNA gave D and trimming. The table has tens of thousands of clones, 81% seen once.

The receptor comes from a man at least 80 years old with COVID-19, enrolled during active disease. This chain links TRBV7-9 with TRBJ2-7, with 7 bases that match TRBD1. Sequencing was carried out using peripheral blood. The CDR3 DNA reads as TGTGCCAGCAGCTATGGGGTCGGAGGCGGGCCAGGGGGTTCCTACGAGCAGTACTTC. This encodes CASSYGVGGGPGGSYEQYF.